The TCR beta chain described here comes from a study of blood T cell repertoires in COVID-19. Overall study context: The origin of the acute and convalescent COVID-19 samples was the United States, Italy and Spain.

Clones were read by immunoSEQ multiplex PCR, and TCRdb kept only the in-frame ones, dropping some. The sample consists of under 300,000 clones, less than 90% of them appearing once. Material for sequencing was peripheral blood. This sequence originates from a man aged 55-75 years who had recovered from COVID-19.

For the CDR3, the DNA is TGTGCCATCAGCGGGACAGCGGGTGACACTGAAGCTTTCTTT. Its protein product is CAISGTAGDTEAFF. This chain uses TRBV10-3 with TRBJ1-1; TRBD1 aligns across 7 bases. Germline V gene sequence: CDR1 ENHRY, CDR2 SYGVKD. After removal of 6 bases from V and 3 bases from J, the junction contained 7 bases not matched to a gene. The CDR3 sequence is 14 residues long.